One and the same sample provided the 31 T cell receptor beta chains below, sequenced in a study of T cells in Graves' hyperthyroidism and ophthalmopathy. There were TCR beta CDR3 regions amplified from RNA transcripts. In the first-round RT-PCR of the TCR CDR3, the HTBI primer set was used. In TCRdb, the multiplex PCR reads were re-called with MiXCR into one record per CDR3 protein. The sample includes more than 500,000 distinct CDR3 sequences, 15% to 20% of them seen just once. The sequencing sample was made of blood. The receptor set was obtained from a woman in her 30s with Graves' ophthalmopathy.

The chain combines TRBV11-2 with TRBJ2-5, with TRBD1 identical over 8 bases. In germline, CDR1 is SGHAT, CDR2 FQNNGV. With 3 bases clipped from V and 4 bases from J, the junction kept 13 bases outside the gene matches. The CDR3 consists of 17 residues. The CDR3 region is CASSLLTGQGSGETQYF. CDR3 in DNA: TGTGCCAGCAGCTTGCTCACAGGACAGGGTTCGGGAGAGACCCAGTACTTC.

This clonotype turned up a few times. This rearrangement joins TRBV19 to TRBJ1-5; 7 positions agree with TRBD1. The V and J ends lost 7 bases and 4 bases, in that order; junction bases with no gene match: 10. This CDR3 is 15 amino acids long. Germline V gene lookup returns CDR1 LNHDA and CDR2 SQIVND (reference sequence). In DNA form, the CDR3 reads TGTGCCAGTACATATCGACAGGGTTTAAATCAGCCCCAGCATTTT. This gives the protein CASTYRQGLNQPQHF. Full variable domain (remainder filled in from reference TRBV19 and TRBJ1-5): DGGITQSPKYLFRKEGQNVTLSCEQNLNHDAMYWYRQDPGQGLRLIYYSQIVNDFQKGDIAEGYSVSREKKESFPLTVTSAQKNPTAFYLCASTYRQGLNQPQHFGDGTRLSIL.

V and J are TRBV4-1 and TRBJ1-3; 8 nucleotides line up with TRBD1. CDR1 is MGHRA, CDR2 YSYEKL, per germline. The ends lost 0 bases at V and 0 bases at J; junction bases unmatched: 7. This CDR3 is built from 18 residues. The CDR3 loop is CASSQEGGTGHSGNTIYF. The CDR3 region has the DNA TGCGCCAGCAGCCAAGAAGGCGGGACAGGTCACTCTGGAAACACCATATATTTT.

In this sample, this clonotype turned up many times. V gene TRBV5-1 combines with J gene TRBJ2-7; 14 bases fit TRBD2. This CDR3 is 16 amino acids long. Trimming removed 4 bases from V and 2 bases from J; junction bases left unmatched: 5. Germline V gene sequence: CDR1 SGHRS, CDR2 YFSETQ. The CDR3 bases are TGCGCCAGCAGCCCCGGGACTAGCGGGAGCACCTACGAGCAGTACTTC. Encoded protein: CASSPGTSGSTYEQYF.

This clonotype was seen more than once but under ten times. At one boundary the junction diverges from the germline segment, which might be a read error. The chain employs TRBV28 and TRBJ2-7; tentatively, D is TRBD2 (8 bases). The CDR3 has 14 amino acids. CDR1 MDHEN and CDR2 SYDVKM come from the germline V gene. Written as DNA, the CDR3 is TGTGCCAGCCGGATTCGGGAGGGGGCCTATGAGCAGTACTTC. Its protein product is CASRIREGAYEQYF.

The chain uses TRBV5-1 and TRBJ1-1; TRBD1 might be the D (5 bases). The CDR3 totals 16 residues. The V end was cut by 0 bases, the J end by 1 base, with 13 bases between. CDR1 and CDR2 from the germline V gene are SGHRS and YFSETQ. CDR3 residues: CASSLVPGRPNTEAFF. In nucleotides, the CDR3 is TGCGCCAGCAGCTTGGTTCCGGGACGGCCGAACACTGAAGCTTTCTTT.

The sample holds a few counts of this clonotype. This chain links TRBV7-2 with TRBJ2-3; D perhaps matches TRBD1 (6 bases). There are 15 residues in the CDR3. The V gene's germline CDR1 is SGHTA and CDR2 FQGNSA. With 6 bases removed from V and 2 bases from J, the gap between germline ends came to 15 bases. Written as DNA, the CDR3 is TGTGCCAGCAGGGAAAGAGGGGGACCCACAGATACGCAGTATTTT. As protein: CASRERGGPTDTQYF.

The chain recombines TRBV4-3 with TRBJ2-1; tentative D call: TRBD2 (6 bases). Trimming stripped 0 bases from V and 8 bases from J, with 17 bases between. The CDR3 totals 16 residues. Germline CDR1 reads LGHNA; CDR2 reads YSLEER. CDR3 coding DNA: TGCGCCAGCAGCCAAGATAACCCGACTAGAAGGCATGAGCAGTTCTTC. Translated, it gives CASSQDNPTRRHEQFF.

As to this clonotype: Given a much more abundant clone one base away, this may be a read error. The chain uses TRBV30 and TRBJ1-6; no clear D. The CDR3 sequence is 12 residues long. Trimming cost V 4 bases and J 15 bases, with 16 bases left between them. CDR1 and CDR2 (germline): GTSNPN, SVGIG (reference sequence). CDR3: CAWIRTPENLHF. DNA of the CDR3: TGTGCCTGGATCCGAACTCCAGAGAACCTCCACTTT.

This clonotype was picked up a small number of times. Relative to the germline gene, one junction end is altered; a read error may explain this. V and J are TRBV10-3 and TRBJ2-7; unclear D gene. This CDR3 is 15 amino acids long. Looked up from germline, CDR1 is ENHRY and CDR2 is SYGVKD. The CDR3 nucleotides read TGTGCCTTCAGTGAGGAATCCCCTCGAGGCTACGAGCAGTACTTC. This codes for CAFSEESPRGYEQYF.

In regard to this clonotype: Since a much larger clone is just one base distant, this may be a read error. The conserved final phenylalanine or tryptophan is absent from the CDR3, which likely points to a read error. The chain joins TRBV7-9 to TRBJ1-6, with 11 bases matching TRBD1. V lost 6 bases, J lost 9 bases, and 10 bases stayed unmatched. The CDR3 is made up of 16 amino acids. Germline V gene sequence: CDR1 SEHNR, CDR2 FQNEAQ (reference sequence). This CDR3 is CASRRTGGGNGSPLHL. The CDR3 DNA reads as TGTGCCAGCAGGCGGACAGGGGGCGGTAATGGTTCACCCCTCCACCTT.

The chain has TRBV9 and TRBJ1-3, with D possibly being TRBD1 (5 bases). Germline V gives CDR1 SGDLS, CDR2 YYNGEE. The V end was cut by 0 bases, the J end by 4 bases, with 11 bases between. The CDR3 is 15 amino acids. Written as DNA, the CDR3 is TGTGCCAGCAGCGTAGGGGGGGGATCAGGAAACACCATATATTTT. Translation gives CASSVGGGSGNTIYF.

This clonotype was detected many times. The chain has TRBV28 and TRBJ2-1; D tentatively reads TRBD1 or TRBD2 (5 bases each). Germline V CDR1 and CDR2: MDHEN, SYDVKM. CDR3 length: 16 residues. Trimming removed 8 bases from V and 3 bases from J, with 20 bases in between. The CDR3: CASVSPGARGYNEQFF. The CDR3, as DNA: TGTGCCAGCGTCTCCCCCGGGGCTAGGGGCTACAATGAGCAGTTCTTC.

The table lists this clonotype with many counts. For the CDR3, the DNA is TGTGCCAGCTCACTCGGACTAGCGCGGGAGCAGTACTTC. Translated: CASSLGLAREQYF. This chain connects TRBV18 to TRBJ2-7; 9 bases match TRBD2. This CDR3 comprises 13 residues. V was clipped by 4 bases and J by 7 bases; unmatched bases: 5. The germline V gene encodes CDR1 KGHSH and CDR2 LQKENI.

This clonotype was recorded many times. The chain employs TRBV6-6 and TRBJ1-1; the D is unclear. CDR1 MNHNY and CDR2 SVGAGI come from the germline V gene (reference sequence). The CDR3 is 12 amino acids. V was trimmed by 2 bases and J by 7 bases, leaving 8 bases between them. This CDR3 is CASSYEAGEAFF. CDR3 DNA sequence: TGTGCCAGCAGTTACGAGGCAGGTGAAGCTTTCTTT.

A note on this clonotype: A read error may explain this, as a much larger clone is one base away. The rearrangement joins TRBV11-2 to TRBJ1-6; D unclear. Germline V gives CDR1 SGHAT, CDR2 FQNNGV. CDR3 size: 13 residues. The CDR3 protein is CASSLDWNSPPHF. The CDR3 bases are TGTGCCAGCAGCTTAGATTGGAATTCACCCCCCCACTTT. Variable domain in full (rest from reference TRBV11-2 and TRBJ1-6): EAGVAQSPRYKIIEKRQSVAFWCNPISGHATLYWYQQILGQGPKLLIQFQNNGVVDDSQLPKDRFSAERLKGVDSTLKIQPAKLEDSAVYLCASSLDWNSPPHFGNGTRLTVT.

The chain is built from TRBV19 and TRBJ1-5; a possible D gene is TRBD1 (6 bases). The CDR3 extends over 14 amino acids. Trimming removed 7 bases at V and 4 bases at J, with 14 bases between. CDR1 LNHDA and CDR2 SQIVND come from the germline V gene (reference sequence). The CDR3 bases are TGTGCCAGTACCTCGACAGGATTAAATCAGCCCCAGCATTTT. Amino acids: CASTSTGLNQPQHF.

This clonotype was observed at least ten times. V and J are TRBV7-2 and TRBJ2-7; a weak D match, TRBD2 (6 bases). The CDR3 is 15 amino acids. The ends were cut back, 3 bases at V and 2 bases at J, with 14 bases in the middle. In germline, CDR1 is SGHTA, CDR2 FQGNSA. CDR3 bases: TGTGCCAGCAGCTTGGAGGGCCATAGTGCCTACGAGCAGTACTTC. It is translated as CASSLEGHSAYEQYF.

In this sample, this clonotype turned up a few times. V usage is TRBV6-2 or TRBV6-3 and J usage is TRBJ1-3, with D unclear. Looked up from germline, CDR1 is MNHEY and CDR2 is SVGEGT. The CDR3 sequence is 17 residues long. Trimming removed 5 bases from V and 4 bases from J, with 21 bases in between. The CDR3 loop is CASSSTESHAGGNTIYF. CDR3 coding DNA: TGTGCCAGCAGTAGTACGGAGTCGCATGCCGGAGGAAACACCATATATTTT.

Many counts were recorded for this clonotype. The chain recombines TRBV7-9 with TRBJ1-1; D ambiguous. CDR3 length equals 15 residues. The V end was cut by 2 bases, the J end by 2 bases, with 12 bases between. Per the germline V gene, CDR1 is SEHNR and CDR2 is FQNEAQ (reference sequence). The CDR3 bases are TGTGCCAGCAGCTTATGGAGGGCGGTCAACACTGAAGCTTTCTTT. Its protein product is CASSLWRAVNTEAFF.

The chain recombines TRBV15 with TRBJ1-1; D remains ambiguous. Trimming shortened V by 0 bases and J by 11 bases, and 13 bases separated the two germline ends. The CDR3 covers 13 residues. Germline CDR1 and CDR2: LNHNV and YYDKDF (reference sequence). CDR3 sequence (DNA): TGTGCCACCAGCAGAGATGAGGCCAAAAGGGCTTTCTTT. Translated, it gives CATSRDEAKRAFF.

This clonotype was counted at least ten times. The chain couples TRBV6-2 or TRBV6-3 to TRBJ1-1, with D unclear. Trimming took 2 bases from V and 10 from J, leaving 14 bases between them. Germline values: CDR1 MNHEY, CDR2 SVGEGT. The CDR3 length is 13 residues. CDR3 sequence: CASSYGRIRAAFF. CDR3 nucleotide sequence: TGTGCCAGCAGTTACGGGCGTATACGGGCAGCTTTCTTT.

The chain joins TRBV9 to TRBJ2-4; perhaps TRBD2 as D (5 bases). Trimming left V 0 bases short and J 6 bases short, with 16 bases between. Germline V CDR1 and CDR2: SGDLS, YYNGEE. This CDR3 contains 16 residues. The CDR3 is CASSVEGSLKLNIQYF. CDR3 in DNA: TGTGCCAGCAGCGTAGAAGGGAGTTTAAAATTAAACATTCAGTACTTC.

At least ten counts were recorded for this clonotype. This chain uses TRBV12-3 or TRBV12-4 with TRBJ2-1; no reliable D call. V dropped 6 bases and J dropped 6 bases, with 6 bases sitting between them. CDR3 length equals 11 residues. This CDR3 reads CASSSTNEQFF. DNA for the CDR3: TGTGCCAGCAGCTCTACCAATGAGCAGTTCTTC.

This clonotype was counted only a few times. This rearrangement joins TRBV20-1 to TRBJ2-1; possibly TRBD2 for D (6 bases). Trimming removed 8 bases from V and 8 bases from J, with 16 bases in between. Germline values: CDR1 DFQATT, CDR2 SNEGSKA (reference sequence). The CDR3 runs to 12 residues. The CDR3, as DNA: TGCAGTCCCCGTTCGGGGGTTTATGAGCAGTTCTTC. It translates to CSPRSGVYEQFF.

This clonotype was observed many times. The chain uses TRBV20-1 and TRBJ2-7; 9 bases match TRBD1. V trimming: 2 bases; J trimming: 7 bases; junction bases outside the gene matches: 9. Germline assignment: CDR1 DFQATT and CDR2 SNEGSKA (reference sequence). This CDR3 spans 14 amino acids. The CDR3 DNA sequence: TGCAGTGCTAGAAGGGACAGGGTCGACCGGGAGCAGTACTTC. This translates into CSARRDRVDREQYF.

This clonotype has a handful of counts. The chain combines TRBV29-1 with TRBJ2-7, with D unclear. This CDR3 has 9 amino acids. Trimming pared 6 bases from V and 3 bases from J, leaving 3 bases between. Looked up from germline, CDR1 is SQVTM and CDR2 is ANQGSEA. The CDR3: CSVVYEQYF. CDR3 DNA: TGCAGCGTAGTCTACGAGCAGTACTTC.

V usage is TRBV7-2 and J usage is TRBJ2-1; D is unresolved. Germline V CDR1 and CDR2: SGHTA, FQGNSA. The CDR3 runs 13 residues. V lost 5 bases, J lost 7 bases, and 12 bases lay in between. The CDR3, as DNA: TGTGCCAGCAGCCCCCGTAATAGGAATGAGCAGTTCTTC. It encodes CASSPRNRNEQFF. Looking up the rest from reference TRBV7-2 and TRBJ2-1 gives the full variable domain: GAGVSQSPSNKVTEKGKDVELRCDPISGHTALYWYRQSLGQGLEFLIYFQGNSAPDKSGLPSDRFSAERTGGSVSTLTIQRTQQEDSAVYLCASSPRNRNEQFFGPGTRLTVL.

This clonotype has a count of ten or more. The gene calls are TRBV28 and TRBJ1-1; D call uncertain. This CDR3 is 10 amino acids long. CDR1 and CDR2 (germline): MDHEN, SYDVKM. V gave up 6 bases and J gave up 2 bases, with 1 base separating them. The CDR3 coding sequence is TGTGCCAGCAGAAACACTGAAGCTTTCTTT. It codes for CASRNTEAFF.

This clonotype was counted between two and nine times. The chain recombines TRBV5-1 with TRBJ1-2, with TRBD1 as a possible D gene (5 bases). Germline CDR1 reads SGHRS; CDR2 reads YFSETQ. The CDR3 runs to 13 residues. V lost 2 bases, J lost 8 bases, and 13 bases lay in between. The CDR3 protein is CASSFGGIYGYTF. As DNA, the CDR3 is TGCGCCAGCAGCTTTGGGGGGATATACGGCTACACCTTC.

The V and J genes are TRBV4-3 and TRBJ2-1, with 8 bases lining up with TRBD2. The CDR3 has 15 amino acids. CDR1 LGHNA and CDR2 YSLEER come from the germline V gene. The V and J ends lost 0 bases and 8 bases, in that order; junction bases with no gene match: 6. CDR3 amino acids: CASSQDELAGYEQFF. For the CDR3, the DNA is TGCGCCAGCAGCCAAGATGAGTTAGCGGGATATGAGCAGTTCTTC.